A single TCR beta chain is shown here with its context. The antigen is unknown. J gave up 3 bases and V 5 bases, and 7 bases lay outside the gene matches. The CDR3 is made up of 14 amino acids. The germline CDR1 and CDR2 sequences are SEHNR and FQNEAQ (reference sequence). Stated time point: cycle 4 day 1 (C4D1), after 6 weeks of nivolumab. Following autologous stem cell transplantation, relapse occurred in every patient, and exposure to brentuximab vedotin varied. Patients showed best responses of complete response, partial response or progressive disease. This sample stems from a study of PD-1 blockade in classical Hodgkin lymphoma. Study-level findings and limits: Excluded were patients who started nivolumab under 1 year after ASCT, a group that had lower diversity. The study found complete responders had baseline diversity similar to newly diagnosed patients. Newly diagnosed patients reportedly had lower baseline TCR diversity than healthy donors.

Generated by immunoSEQ multiplex PCR, the TCRdb table keeps only in-frame clones and is missing some. The table records about 60,000 clones, roughly 89% of them present only once. This receptor was obtained from a human donor with classical Hodgkin lymphoma. The chain recombines TRBV7-9 with TRBJ2-7; 7 nucleotides agree with TRBD1. The sample consisted of peripheral blood mononuclear cells (PBMCs), taken before the fourth cycle of nivolumab. CDR3 in DNA: TGTGCCAGCAGCCGAGAAGGACAGGTCTACGAGCAGTACTTC. Translated, it gives CASSREGQVYEQYF.